This passage covers 32 T cell receptor beta chains from one sample sequenced in a study of monozygotic twins with inflammatory bowel disease. Following a re-call of the 5' RACE reads, TCRdb has one entry per CDR3 protein and lacks DNA. In total, the table holds 93,000 or so distinct CDR3 sequences. The specimen sequenced was blood. Receptors were obtained from a human donor with ulcerative colitis or Crohn's disease, or a healthy co-twin of an affected twin (not recorded which).

CDR3 protein: CASSGTGGRNNEQFF. V is TRBV2 and J is TRBJ2-1; TCRdb indicates TRBD2, and absent DNA this call remains unverified. The CDR3 sequence is 15 residues long. Looked up from germline, CDR1 is SNHLY and CDR2 is FYNNEI. The full variable domain, completed using reference TRBV2 and TRBJ2-1, is EPEVTQTPSHQVTQMGQEVILRCVPISNHLYFYWYRQILGQKVEFLVSFYNNEISEKSEIFDDQFSVERPDGSNFTLKIRSTKLEDSAMYFCASSGTGGRNNEQFFGPGTRLTVL.

V is TRBV24-1 and J is TRBJ2-1; checking the TCRdb D call of TRBD2 is not possible without DNA. The CDR3 runs 16 residues. Germline values: CDR1 KGHDR, CDR2 SFDVKD. CDR3 region: CATSNSGVVDYNEQFF.

The chain carries TRBV30 and TRBJ1-5; TCRdb proposes TRBD1, but this gene call is untestable without DNA. This CDR3 spans 13 amino acids. Germline lookup yields CDR1 GTSNPN and CDR2 SVGIG (reference sequence). The CDR3 here is CAWTSGLNQPQHF.

CDR3 in amino acids: CASSSSRPGTDTQYF. The chain links TRBV7-3 to TRBJ2-3; without DNA, the TCRdb call of TRBD1 cannot be checked. CDR3 size: 15 residues. Germline loops: CDR1 SGHTA, CDR2 FQGTGA.

V usage is TRBV24-1 and J usage is TRBJ2-7; TCRdb gives TRBD2 as the D gene, but with no DNA this cannot be confirmed. The CDR3 spans 14 residues. The germline gives CDR1 KGHDR, CDR2 SFDVKD. CDR3 protein: CATSDYRTSNEQYF.

The rearrangement joins TRBV6-2 or TRBV6-3 to TRBJ2-1; TCRdb calls TRBD1, which cannot be checked without DNA. This CDR3 spans 14 amino acids. Germline CDR1 is MNHEY and CDR2 is SVGEGT. The CDR3 sequence: CASKAPGTDNEQFF.

The chain couples TRBV7-2 to TRBJ2-3. CDR1 SGHTA and CDR2 FQGNSA come from the germline V gene. The CDR3 sequence is 12 residues long. CDR3 in amino acids: CASSYRTDTQYF.

This chain connects TRBV4-2 to TRBJ2-6; the TCRdb call, TRBD2, lacks DNA for checking. CDR3 length: 22 amino acids. Germline V CDR1 and CDR2: LGHNA, YNFKEQ. CDR3 amino acids: CASSQDRGLAGGSSSGANVLTF.

This chain connects TRBV5-5 to TRBJ1-1. Germline CDR1 and CDR2: SGHKS and YYEKEE (reference sequence). The CDR3 length is 15 residues. The CDR3 loop reads CASSRGGTMNTEAFF.

This chain connects TRBV30 to TRBJ2-5; TCRdb outputs TRBD1, but without DNA this stays unchecked. The CDR3 has 12 amino acids. Per the germline V gene, CDR1 is GTSNPN and CDR2 is SVGIG (reference sequence). This CDR3 reads CACRDRGQTQYF.

The CDR3 reads CASSAGEFWGYTF. The genes are TRBV7-9 and TRBJ1-2; TCRdb calls TRBD1, which cannot be checked without DNA. There are 13 residues in the CDR3. CDR1 is SEHNR and CDR2 is FQNEAQ in the germline V gene (reference sequence). Based on the CDR3 plus reference TRBV7-9 and TRBJ1-2, the full variable domain is DTGVSQNPRHKITKRGQNVTFRCDPISEHNRLYWYRQTLGQGPEFLTYFQNEAQLEKSRLLSDRFSAERPKGSFSTLEIQRTEQGDSAMYLCASSAGEFWGYTFGSGTRLTVV.

This chain uses TRBV10-3 with TRBJ2-7; there is no DNA to check the TCRdb D call of TRBD1. Germline CDR1 ENHRY, CDR2 SYGVKD. This CDR3 has 13 residues. CDR3 region: CAILRDRGHEQYF.

The rearrangement links TRBV20-1 to TRBJ2-2; TCRdb's D call of TRBD1 is untestable without DNA. The length of the CDR3 is 14 residues. Germline CDR1 DFQATT, CDR2 SNEGSKA (reference sequence). The chain's CDR3 is CSARFRASTGELFF.

The rearrangement links TRBV7-2 to TRBJ1-6. CDR1 and CDR2 from the germline V gene are SGHTA and FQGNSA. The CDR3 is 16 residues long. The CDR3 region is CASSPQRGGARSPLHF.

This chain joins TRBV29-1 and TRBJ2-7; TCRdb outputs TRBD1, but without DNA this stays unchecked. This CDR3 region has 14 residues. The germline V gene has CDR1 SQVTM and CDR2 ANQGSEA. CDR3 region: CSVHDRAGSYEQYF.

The chain recombines TRBV30 with TRBJ1-5; with no DNA, the TCRdb D assignment of TRBD1 cannot be verified. The CDR3 has 11 residues. Germline CDR1 is GTSNPN and CDR2 is SVGIG (reference sequence). This CDR3 reads CAWRGRGPQHF.

The rearrangement links TRBV7-9 to TRBJ2-7; without DNA, the TCRdb call of TRBD1 cannot be checked. CDR1 and CDR2 (germline): SEHNR, FQNEAQ (reference sequence). This CDR3 is built from 13 residues. The CDR3 loop reads CASSLLRGDEQYF.

The genes are TRBV6-1 and TRBJ1-5; TCRdb's D call of TRBD1 is untestable without DNA. Germline assignment: CDR1 MNHNS and CDR2 SASEGT. The CDR3 spans 15 residues. The CDR3 spells CASSDSPYSNQPQHF.

The chain couples TRBV6-1 to TRBJ2-2; the TCRdb D gene call, TRBD1, has no DNA to confirm it. Germline values: CDR1 MNHNS, CDR2 SASEGT. The CDR3 is 18 residues long. The CDR3 is CASRPNGVGTFNTGELFF.

The chain couples TRBV5-1 to TRBJ2-7; the TCRdb call, TRBD2, lacks DNA for checking. Germline CDR1 SGHRS, CDR2 YFSETQ. The CDR3 runs to 18 residues. The CDR3 region is CASSLAPQKGGGPYEQYF.

The chain couples TRBV4-3 to TRBJ2-7; TCRdb's D gene call, TRBD1, goes unchecked for lack of DNA. Germline V gene data show CDR1 as LGHNA and CDR2 as YSLEER. The CDR3 sequence is 13 residues long. The CDR3 sequence: CASSPRRGYEQYF.

The chain has TRBV7-2 and TRBJ2-5; TCRdb selects TRBD1, and the lack of DNA leaves this call unchecked. The CDR3 totals 17 residues. Germline-derived CDR1 and CDR2 are SGHTA and FQGNSA. The CDR3 loop is CASSLVGVLVSQETQYF. Combining the CDR3 with reference TRBV7-2 and TRBJ2-5 gives the whole variable domain GAGVSQSPSNKVTEKGKDVELRCDPISGHTALYWYRQSLGQGLEFLIYFQGNSAPDKSGLPSDRFSAERTGGSVSTLTIQRTQQEDSAVYLCASSLVGVLVSQETQYFGPGTRLLVL.

This rearrangement joins TRBV5-8 to TRBJ2-3; without DNA, the TCRdb call of TRBD1 cannot be checked. The CDR3 contains 16 residues. Germline V gives CDR1 SGHTS, CDR2 YDEGEE. The CDR3 sequence is CASSSGDRGGTDTQYF.

This chain connects TRBV14 to TRBJ2-5; there is no DNA to check the TCRdb D call of TRBD1. CDR1 and CDR2 from the germline V gene are SGHDN and FVKESK. The CDR3 consists of 16 residues. CDR3 residues: CASSQIPGRLGETQYF.

J is TRBJ2-5 and V is TRBV19; the D call of TRBD1 rests on TCRdb alone, since no DNA is present to check it. The CDR3 is 13 amino acids. Looked up from germline, CDR1 is LNHDA and CDR2 is SQIVND (reference sequence). This CDR3 is CASSMSREETQYF. The full variable domain, completed using reference TRBV19 and TRBJ2-5, is DGGITQSPKYLFRKEGQNVTLSCEQNLNHDAMYWYRQDPGQGLRLIYYSQIVNDFQKGDIAEGYSVSREKKESFPLTVTSAQKNPTAFYLCASSMSREETQYFGPGTRLLVL.

The V call is TRBV5-4, the J call TRBJ1-4. The CDR3 totals 14 residues. CDR1 and CDR2 (germline): SGHNT, YYREEE (reference sequence). CDR3 loop: CASSPGPRREKLFF.

The chain recombines TRBV6-5 with TRBJ2-5; TCRdb indicates TRBD2, and absent DNA this call remains unverified. This CDR3 comprises 13 residues. The V gene's germline CDR1 is MNHEY and CDR2 SVGAGI. The CDR3 is CASGTPYQETQYF.

The chain is built from TRBV6-2 or TRBV6-3 and TRBJ2-2; the D call from TCRdb, TRBD2, cannot be confirmed without DNA. CDR3 length: 16 amino acids. Germline CDR1 and CDR2: MNHEY and SVGEGT. CDR3 sequence reads: CASKRTGTSGTGELFF.

This chain uses TRBV5-5 with TRBJ2-7. Germline V gene data show CDR1 as SGHKS and CDR2 as YYEKEE (reference sequence). This CDR3 is built from 13 residues. The CDR3 reads CASSLVMDYEQYF.

The CDR3 here is CASSPGTERVIVMETQYF. The chain uses TRBV6-2 or TRBV6-3 and TRBJ2-5; TCRdb gives TRBD1 as the D gene, but with no DNA this cannot be confirmed. The CDR3 sequence is 18 residues long. Germline V gene sequence: CDR1 MNHEY, CDR2 SVGEGT.

The V call is TRBV7-9, the J call TRBJ2-6; TCRdb gives TRBD1 as the D gene, but with no DNA this cannot be confirmed. The germline V gene has CDR1 SEHNR and CDR2 FQNEAQ (reference sequence). The CDR3 contains 16 residues. The CDR3 protein is CARTRATITGANVLTF. The complete variable domain, with remaining parts taken from reference TRBV7-9 and TRBJ2-6, reads DTGVSQNPRHKITKRGQNVTFRCDPISEHNRLYWYRQTLGQGPEFLTYFQNEAQLEKSRLLSDRFSAERPKGSFSTLEIQRTEQGDSAMYLCARTRATITGANVLTFGAGSRLTVL.

The chain is built from TRBV5-6 and TRBJ2-1; the D call from TCRdb, TRBD1, cannot be confirmed without DNA. From germline, CDR1 is SGHDT and CDR2 YYEEEE. CDR3 size: 15 residues. This CDR3 reads CASSLIPASYNEQFF.